A selection of T cell receptor beta chains follows, all from one sample in a study of T cell responses to AZD1222 COVID-19 vaccine. Assay used: immunoSEQ multiplex PCR; TCRdb lists only in-frame clones, some missing. The sample yields about 160,000 clones, around 87% seen once. The sample consisted of peripheral blood, taken 28 days after the second AZD1222 dose. The receptors here all came from an adult who received the AZD1222 COVID-19 vaccine. Each CDR3 is given with its conserved first and last residue. The D gene is left open where the match is weak. Clone sizes are given selectively: once, few, many, or a class where the clone is expanded.

d_call: NA
v_call: TRBV5-8
j_call: TRBJ1-6
clone_size: few
cdr3_nt: TGTGCCAGCAGCCCACAAAGGGCAGGGGATTCACCCCTCCACTTT
cdr3_aa: CASSPQRAGDSPLHF

d_call: NA
v_call: TRBV5-5
j_call: TRBJ2-7
clone_size: NA
cdr3_nt: TGTGCCAGCAGCTTAGGGGGGGCTAGCTCCTACGAGCAGTACTTC
cdr3_aa: CASSLGGASSYEQYF

d_call: TRBD1
v_call: TRBV6-5
j_call: TRBJ1-4
clone_size: NA
cdr3_nt: TGTGCCACTCATAGGGACAGAAGAAAACTGTTTTTT
cdr3_aa: CATHRDRRKLFF

d_call: NA
v_call: TRBV7-6
j_call: TRBJ1-4
clone_size: NA
cdr3_nt: TGTGCCAGCAGCTTAGGGACGAGTCAAAAACTGTTTTTT
cdr3_aa: CASSLGTSQKLFF

d_call: TRBD2
v_call: TRBV7-9
j_call: TRBJ2-1
clone_size: NA
cdr3_nt: TGTGCCAGCAGCGTGACTAGCGGGTCTAGCTCCTACAATGAGCAGTTCTTC
cdr3_aa: CASSVTSGSSSYNEQFF

d_call: TRBD2
v_call: TRBV2
j_call: TRBJ2-1
clone_size: once
cdr3_nt: TGTGCCAGCAGTGCCCGACTAGCGGGGGGGAACAATGAGCAGTTCTTC
cdr3_aa: CASSARLAGGNNEQFF

d_call: NA
v_call: TRBV6-5
j_call: TRBJ1-3
clone_size: NA
cdr3_nt: TGTGCCAGCCACGGGGGATCTGGAAACACCATATATTTT
cdr3_aa: CASHGGSGNTIYF

d_call: NA
v_call: TRBV28
j_call: TRBJ1-1
clone_size: NA
cdr3_nt: TGTGCCAGCAGTACCACAGGGCACACTGAAGCTTTCTTT
cdr3_aa: CASSTTGHTEAFF

d_call: TRBD1
v_call: TRBV7-9
j_call: TRBJ1-3
clone_size: NA
cdr3_nt: TGTGCCAGCAGCTTATCTACAGGGGGCTTGGGAAACACCATATATTTT
cdr3_aa: CASSLSTGGLGNTIYF

d_call: NA
v_call: TRBV5-1
j_call: TRBJ2-7
clone_size: NA
cdr3_nt: TGCGCCAGCAGCTTGAAAGGGGCGGGAGAGCAGTACTTC
cdr3_aa: CASSLKGAGEQYF

d_call: NA
v_call: TRBV6-1
j_call: TRBJ2-2
clone_size: once
cdr3_nt: TGTGCCAGCAGTGACAGGGGAGGGGGCACCGGGGAGCTGTTTTTT
cdr3_aa: CASSDRGGGTGELFF

d_call: NA
v_call: TRBV4-3
j_call: TRBJ1-2
clone_size: once
cdr3_nt: TGCGCCAGCAGCCAAGTTACAGAGGGCTTTCGTTATGGCTACACCTTC
cdr3_aa: CASSQVTEGFRYGYTF

d_call: NA
v_call: TRBV7-3
j_call: TRBJ2-5
clone_size: NA
cdr3_nt: TGTGCCAGCAGCATTAGCGCCCAAGAGACCCAGTACTTC
cdr3_aa: CASSISAQETQYF

d_call: NA
v_call: TRBV5-1
j_call: TRBJ2-1
clone_size: NA
cdr3_nt: TGCGCCAGCAGATCGTTCACTGAGCAGTTCTTC
cdr3_aa: CASRSFTEQFF

d_call: NA
v_call: TRBV10-3
j_call: TRBJ1-2
clone_size: NA
cdr3_nt: TGTGCCATCCGAAATACAGGGTATGCGGGCTACACCTTC
cdr3_aa: CAIRNTGYAGYTF

d_call: NA
v_call: TRBV14
j_call: TRBJ1-1
clone_size: NA
cdr3_nt: TGTGCCAGCAGCCAAGTAGTAGGGGCTTGGTACACTGAAGCTTTCTTT
cdr3_aa: CASSQVVGAWYTEAFF

d_call: NA
v_call: TRBV5-4
j_call: TRBJ1-2
clone_size: NA
cdr3_nt: TGTGCCAGCAGCTCTGCCGGGGGGTTCTATGGCTACACCTTC
cdr3_aa: CASSSAGGFYGYTF

d_call: NA
v_call: TRBV9
j_call: TRBJ1-4
clone_size: NA
cdr3_nt: TGTGCCAGCAGCCCCCGGGGGGGAGCCGATGAAAAACTGTTTTTT
cdr3_aa: CASSPRGGADEKLFF

d_call: NA
v_call: TRBV3-1/TRBV3-2
j_call: TRBJ1-2
clone_size: once
cdr3_nt: TGTGCCAGCAGCCGTGCAGGTAGTAGCTATGGCTACACCTTC
cdr3_aa: CASSRAGSSYGYTF

d_call: NA
v_call: TRBV6-5
j_call: TRBJ2-3
clone_size: NA
cdr3_nt: TGTGCCAGCGGGGGCCCTTTCGATACGCAGTATTTT
cdr3_aa: CASGGPFDTQYF

d_call: NA
v_call: TRBV29-1
j_call: TRBJ2-3
clone_size: NA
cdr3_nt: TGCAGCGTCGGGGAAGATACGCAGTATTTT
cdr3_aa: CSVGEDTQYF

d_call: NA
v_call: TRBV12-3/TRBV12-4
j_call: TRBJ1-4
clone_size: few
cdr3_nt: TGTGCCAGCAGTTCAGGGAGCGGAGAAAAACTGTTTTTT
cdr3_aa: CASSSGSGEKLFF

d_call: NA
v_call: TRBV7-9
j_call: TRBJ2-7
clone_size: NA
cdr3_nt: TGTGCCAGCAGCTCCCCTTCCTACGAGCAGTACTTC
cdr3_aa: CASSSPSYEQYF

d_call: TRBD1
v_call: TRBV30
j_call: TRBJ1-2
clone_size: NA
cdr3_nt: TGTGCCTGGAGTGGGACAGGGATTGGGGGCTACACCTTC
cdr3_aa: CAWSGTGIGGYTF

d_call: NA
v_call: TRBV11-3
j_call: TRBJ2-2
clone_size: NA
cdr3_nt: TGTGCCAGCAGCCCTCGCGGGGCCGGGGAGCTGTTTTTT
cdr3_aa: CASSPRGAGELFF

d_call: NA
v_call: TRBV19
j_call: TRBJ1-1
clone_size: NA
cdr3_nt: TGTGCCAGTAGTATAGTAAGGCAGGCGAACACTGAAGCTTTCTTT
cdr3_aa: CASSIVRQANTEAFF

d_call: NA
v_call: TRBV6-5
j_call: TRBJ2-1
clone_size: NA
cdr3_nt: TGTGCCAGCAGTTACTCAAGGACGGGAAACAATGAGCAGTTCTTC
cdr3_aa: CASSYSRTGNNEQFF

d_call: TRBD1
v_call: TRBV30
j_call: TRBJ1-2
clone_size: NA
cdr3_nt: TGTGCCTGGAGCCGGGACAGTAACTATGGCTACACCTTC
cdr3_aa: CAWSRDSNYGYTF